The following is a T cell receptor (beta chain) sequence with its context. Its target is not known. A read error is likely, as this CDR3 ends without the conserved phenylalanine or tryptophan. Primers: 60 V beta forward and 13 J beta reverse. The protocol was immunoSEQ multiplex PCR, while the TCRdb copy is restricted to in-frame clones and leaves out a portion. The repertoire consists of about 100,000 clones, with 80% occurring once and the leading ten covering 5% to 7%. The sample belongs to a study of glioma-infiltrating T cells after dendritic cell vaccination. General study results and limits: Patients with more pretreatment TILs had longer time to progression and survival.

V shed 3 bases and J shed 9 bases, with 9 bases lying between them. The CDR3 length is 13 residues. Germline V gives CDR1 MNHEY, CDR2 SMNVEV (reference sequence). Time point: after dendritic cell vaccination, including at tumor progression/relapse. The specimen comprised blood, sampled after dendritic cell vaccination. The chain uses TRBV27 and TRBJ1-6; D not resolved. The sequence was collected from a human donor with glioblastoma. CDR3 nucleotide sequence: TGTGCCAGCAGTTTTCGGGTTTCTTCACCCCTCCACCTT. This gives the protein CASSFRVSSPLHL.